The sequence of this T cell receptor beta chain was determined in a study of cytomegalovirus exposure and HLA in healthy donors. Study results and limitations: Most TCR sequences were uncommon, yet certain public TCRs appeared in many donors. Prediction of most subjects' HLA-A and HLA-B alleles by TCR beta sequences was reportedly accurate. At a 0.05 false discovery rate, a later analysis found 18,000 or so TCR beta sequences to be associated with HLA alleles.

The PCR employed 60 Vbeta primers together with 13 Jbeta primers. Profiling relied on immunoSEQ multiplex PCR, and the TCRdb table lists in-frame clones only, not all of them. The sample holds 84,000 or so clones, less than 80% seen once. The germline V gene has CDR1 MNHNS and CDR2 SASEGT. The V and J ends lost 5 bases and 8 bases, in that order; junction bases with no gene match: 8. CDR3 size: 14 residues. Details on this clone: The antigen remains undetermined.

The V and J genes are TRBV6-1 and TRBJ2-1, with 8 bases aligning to TRBD2. Sequencing input: PBMCs. The source of this sequence is a male donor in good health and CMV-seronegative. This CDR3 reads CASSPGLENDEQFF. CDR3 nucleotides: TGTGCCAGCAGTCCGGGACTAGAGAACGATGAGCAGTTCTTC.